This entry lists 3 T cell receptor beta chains sequenced from one sample in a study of CD8 T cells in ankylosing spondylitis. One entry per CDR3 protein, called by TCRdb with MiXCR from the 5' RACE reads. This table has fewer than 250,000 distinct CDR3 sequences, 10% to 13% appearing once. The sequenced sample was blood, either unsorted or a sorted T cell fraction (not recorded which). These receptors came from a male donor with ankylosing spondylitis or in good health (not recorded which).

This clonotype showed up many times. The chain employs TRBV24-1 and TRBJ2-1, with a tentative D call TRBD2 (7 bases). The CDR3 extends over 15 amino acids. Germline V gives CDR1 KGHDR, CDR2 SFDVKD. V was trimmed by 9 bases and J by 4 bases, leaving 18 bases between them. This CDR3 reads CATSLGGATYNEQFF. CDR3 DNA: TGTGCCACCTCGTTGGGGGGGGCGACGTACAATGAGCAGTTCTTC.

The J gene is TRBJ2-1, the V gene TRBV20-1, with 11 bases that match TRBD1. The CDR3 covers 16 residues. Germline loops: CDR1 DFQATT, CDR2 SNEGSKA (reference sequence). The V gene end was trimmed by 0 bases and the J gene end by 2 bases; junction bases not matched to a gene: 3. The CDR3 sequence is CSARDSGQGAYNEQFF. The CDR3 nucleotides are TGCAGTGCTAGAGATTCGGGACAGGGGGCCTACAATGAGCAGTTCTTC.

This clonotype appeared many times. The chain combines TRBV25-1 with TRBJ1-5; 10 nucleotides align to TRBD1. Germline values: CDR1 MGHDK, CDR2 SYGVNS. There are 15 residues in the CDR3. V lost 4 bases and J lost 3; bases outside the gene matches: 3. CDR3 protein: CASSGGQGPNQPQHF. CDR3 coding DNA: TGTGCCAGCAGTGGGGGACAGGGGCCCAATCAGCCCCAGCATTTT. Supplemented by reference TRBV25-1 and TRBJ1-5, the full variable domain reads EADIYQTPRYLVIGTGKKITLECSQTMGHDKMYWYQQDPGMELHLIHYSYGVNSTEKGDLSSESTVSRIRTEHFPLTLESARPSHTSQYLCASSGGQGPNQPQHFGDGTRLSIL.